This paragraph covers one T cell receptor (beta chain) sequence. This specimen belongs to a study of sequential checkpoint blockade in melanoma. Study details: Patients were randomized 1:1 to nivolumab-then-ipilimumab or ipilimumab-then-nivolumab first-line. After both sequences, patients received maintenance nivolumab. About 90 pretreatment tumor DNA samples were TCRβ immunosequenced. Matched biopsies came pretreatment and at week 13 for 20 to 25 patients.

This table comes from immunoSEQ multiplex PCR, and its TCRdb copy is limited to in-frame clones, with some not included. The sample consists of 15,000 to 20,000 clones, roughly 73% of them appearing once. Treatment meaning: randomized to nivolumab then ipilimumab (arm A) or the reverse (arm B). Germline CDR1 reads MDHEN; CDR2 reads SYDVKM. Trimming took off 6 bases at V and 5 bases at J, with 13 bases between the two ends. The CDR3 totals 13 residues. The starting material was tumor tissue (inferred from file names), obtained from a patient given nivolumab and ipilimumab in sequence. This chain uses TRBV28 with TRBJ1-1; D is unclear. The receptor's source is a human donor with melanoma. For the CDR3, the DNA is TGTGCCAGCAGCCCCTCTAGGGAAACTGAAGCTTTCTTT. It yields the protein CASSPSRETEAFF. The complete variable domain, with remaining parts taken from reference TRBV28 and TRBJ1-1, reads DVKVTQSSRYLVKRTGEKVFLECVQDMDHENMFWYRQDPGLGLRLIYFSYDVKMKEKGDIPEGYSVSREKKERFSLILESASTNQTSMYLCASSPSRETEAFFGQGTRLTVV.